The clone carrying this T cell receptor (beta chain) was counted only a few times. Antigen: not known. This record belongs to a study of blood T cells in healthy people across ages. The study, taken as a whole, reports: What prevented conclusive comparison of naive and antigen-experienced cells was that PBMCs were unsorted. Compared with aged donors, long-lived donors showed fewer expanded clones, suggesting selection.

Staff drew 9 to 10 milliliters of peripheral blood from each donor. For the second PCR, which ran for about 7 to 11 cycles, a sample-barcoded 5' primer and a J-beta primer mix were used. Any given sample supplied a minimum of 2.5 million CDR3-containing paired-end reads. One entry per CDR3 protein results from TCRdb running MiXCR on the 5' RACE reads. The data contain about 1.6 million distinct CDR3 sequences, 34% of them seen just once; the ten biggest clones take up 10% to 12%. The receptor's source is a woman aged 25 to 39 in good health. Sequencing input: blood.

The CDR3 region has the DNA TGTGCCAGCAGCTTATCTACGGGGAACAATCAGCCCCAGCATTTT. This encodes CASSLSTGNNQPQHF. The rearrangement uses TRBV7-2 and TRBJ1-5, with no clear D. Deletions cut 2 bases from V and 3 bases from J, with 11 bases between. The germline CDR1 and CDR2 sequences are SGHTA and FQGNSA. This CDR3 has 15 amino acids. Full variable domain (missing parts from reference TRBV7-2 and TRBJ1-5): GAGVSQSPSNKVTEKGKDVELRCDPISGHTALYWYRQSLGQGLEFLIYFQGNSAPDKSGLPSDRFSAERTGGSVSTLTIQRTQQEDSAVYLCASSLSTGNNQPQHFGDGTRLSIL.